A single sample is the source of the 3 T cell receptor beta chains below, sequenced in a study of CD8 T cells in Susac syndrome. RNA amounts of roughly 0.45 to 1 ug underwent reverse transcription with random hexamers. Using its own MiXCR run on the immunoSEQ multiplex PCR reads, TCRdb lists one record per CDR3 protein. The profile covers approximately 71,000 distinct CDR3 sequences, with over 90% appearing a single time and 0.1% to 0.12% taken by the ten largest. The source material was CD4+ T cells from PBMCs. The receptor set was obtained from a human donor with multiple sclerosis.

This chain joins TRBV12-3 or TRBV12-4 and TRBJ2-1; no reliable D call. The CDR3 consists of 14 residues. With 5 bases removed from V and 9 bases from J, the gap between germline ends came to 17 bases. CDR3: CASSPPGRASEQFF. For the CDR3, the DNA is TGTGCCAGCAGTCCTCCAGGCCGGGCGAGTGAGCAGTTCTTC.

This clonotype appeared once. The chain has TRBV3-1 and TRBJ2-3; D unresolved. V lost 2 bases, J lost 6 bases, and 12 bases lay in between. The CDR3 is made up of 14 amino acids. The germline V gene has CDR1 LGHDT and CDR2 YNNKEL (reference sequence). The CDR3 DNA is TGTGCCAGCAGCCAAAGGACGTCGGCTGATACGCAGTATTTT. It yields the protein CASSQRTSADTQYF.

The chain is built from TRBV10-3 and TRBJ1-4; D remains ambiguous. Germline lookup yields CDR1 ENHRY and CDR2 SYGVKD. The CDR3 spans 14 residues. Trimming took off 3 bases at V and 1 base at J, with 6 bases between the two ends. The CDR3: CAISDAQTNEKLFF. In DNA form, the CDR3 reads TGTGCCATCAGTGATGCACAAACTAATGAAAAACTGTTTTTT.